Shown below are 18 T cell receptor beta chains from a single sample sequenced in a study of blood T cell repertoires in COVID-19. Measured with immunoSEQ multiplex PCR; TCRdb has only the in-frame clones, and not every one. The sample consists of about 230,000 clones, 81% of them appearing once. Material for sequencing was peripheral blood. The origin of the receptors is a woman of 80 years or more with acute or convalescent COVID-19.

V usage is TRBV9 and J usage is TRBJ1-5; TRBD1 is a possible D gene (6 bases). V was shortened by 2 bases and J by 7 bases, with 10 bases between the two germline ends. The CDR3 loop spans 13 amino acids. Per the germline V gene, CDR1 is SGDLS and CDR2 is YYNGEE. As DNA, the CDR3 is TGTGCCAGCAGCGTTACAGGGAGCCAGCCCCAGCATTTT. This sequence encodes CASSVTGSQPQHF. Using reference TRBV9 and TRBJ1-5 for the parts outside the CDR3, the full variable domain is DSGVTQTPKHLITATGQRVTLRCSPRSGDLSVYWYQQSLDQGLQFLIQYYNGEERAKGNILERFSAQQFPDLHSELNLSSLELGDSALYFCASSVTGSQPQHFGDGTRLSIL.

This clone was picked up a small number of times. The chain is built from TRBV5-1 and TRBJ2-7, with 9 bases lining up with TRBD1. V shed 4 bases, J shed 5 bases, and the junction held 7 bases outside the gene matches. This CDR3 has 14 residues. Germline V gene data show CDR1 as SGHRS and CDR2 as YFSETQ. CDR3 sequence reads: CASSPGTGSHEQYF. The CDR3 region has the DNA TGCGCCAGCAGCCCTGGGACAGGGAGCCACGAGCAGTACTTC.

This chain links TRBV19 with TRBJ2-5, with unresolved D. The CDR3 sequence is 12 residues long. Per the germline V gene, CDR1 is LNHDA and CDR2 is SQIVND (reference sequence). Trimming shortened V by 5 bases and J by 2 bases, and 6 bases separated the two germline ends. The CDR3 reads CASSLHQETQYF. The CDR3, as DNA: TGTGCCAGTAGTTTACATCAAGAGACCCAGTACTTC.

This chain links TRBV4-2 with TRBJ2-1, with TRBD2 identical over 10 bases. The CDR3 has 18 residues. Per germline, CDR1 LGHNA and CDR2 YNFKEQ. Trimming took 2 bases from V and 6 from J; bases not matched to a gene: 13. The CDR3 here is CASSQKEGASGRVNEQFF. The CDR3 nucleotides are TGTGCCAGCAGCCAAAAAGAGGGGGCTAGCGGGAGAGTCAATGAGCAGTTCTTC.

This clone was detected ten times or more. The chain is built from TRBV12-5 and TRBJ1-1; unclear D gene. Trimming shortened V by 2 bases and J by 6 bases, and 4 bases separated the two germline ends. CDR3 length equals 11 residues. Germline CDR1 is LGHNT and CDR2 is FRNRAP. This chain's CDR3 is CASGLYSEAFF. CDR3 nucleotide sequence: TGTGCTAGTGGTTTGTACTCTGAAGCTTTCTTT.

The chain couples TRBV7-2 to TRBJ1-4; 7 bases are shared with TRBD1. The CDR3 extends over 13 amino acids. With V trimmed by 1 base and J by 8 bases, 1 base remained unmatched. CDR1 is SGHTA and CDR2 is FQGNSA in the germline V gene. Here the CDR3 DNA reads TGTGCCAGCAGCTTAGTAGGGGGCGAAAAACTGTTTTTT. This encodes CASSLVGGEKLFF.

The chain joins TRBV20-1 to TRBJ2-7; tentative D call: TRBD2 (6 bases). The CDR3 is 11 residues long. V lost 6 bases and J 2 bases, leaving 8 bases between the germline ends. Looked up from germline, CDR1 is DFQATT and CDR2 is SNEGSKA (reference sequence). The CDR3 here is CSAPGAYEQYF. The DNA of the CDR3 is TGCAGTGCCCCGGGGGCCTACGAGCAGTACTTC.

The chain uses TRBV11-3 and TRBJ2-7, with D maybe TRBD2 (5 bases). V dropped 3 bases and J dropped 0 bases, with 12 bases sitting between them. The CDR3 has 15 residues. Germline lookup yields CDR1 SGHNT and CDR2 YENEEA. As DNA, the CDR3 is TGTGCCAGCAGCTTGGCCCCGGGAACCTCCTACGAGCAGTACTTC. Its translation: CASSLAPGTSYEQYF. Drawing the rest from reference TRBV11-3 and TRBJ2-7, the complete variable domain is EAGVVQSPRYKIIEKKQPVAFWCNPISGHNTLYWYLQNLGQGPELLIRYENEEAVDDSQLPKDRFSAERLKGVDSTLKIQPAELGDSAVYLCASSLAPGTSYEQYFGPGTRLTVT.

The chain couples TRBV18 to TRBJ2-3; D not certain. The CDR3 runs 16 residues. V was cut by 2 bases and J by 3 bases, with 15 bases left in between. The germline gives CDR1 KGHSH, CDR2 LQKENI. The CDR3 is CASSPSAAAATDTQYF. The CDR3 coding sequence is TGTGCCAGCTCACCATCTGCGGCAGCCGCGACAGATACGCAGTATTTT.

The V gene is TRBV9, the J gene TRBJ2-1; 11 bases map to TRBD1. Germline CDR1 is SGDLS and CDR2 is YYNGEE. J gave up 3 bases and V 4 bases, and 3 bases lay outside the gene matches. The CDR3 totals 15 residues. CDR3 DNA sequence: TGTGCCAGCAGCTTCGGGACAGGGGGCTACAATGAGCAGTTCTTC. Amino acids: CASSFGTGGYNEQFF.

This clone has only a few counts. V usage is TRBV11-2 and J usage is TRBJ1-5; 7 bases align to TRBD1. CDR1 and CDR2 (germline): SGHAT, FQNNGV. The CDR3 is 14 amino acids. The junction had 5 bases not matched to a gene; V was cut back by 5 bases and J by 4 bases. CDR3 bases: TGTGCCAGCAGCCTCGGGACAGCGAATCAGCCCCAGCATTTT. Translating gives CASSLGTANQPQHF.

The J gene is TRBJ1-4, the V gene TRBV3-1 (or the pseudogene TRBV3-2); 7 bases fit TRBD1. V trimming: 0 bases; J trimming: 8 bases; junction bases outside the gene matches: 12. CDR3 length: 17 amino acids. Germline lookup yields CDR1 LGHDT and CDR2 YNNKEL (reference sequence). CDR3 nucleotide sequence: TGTGCCAGCAGCCAAGATAAAGTGAGAAGGGGGCGGGAAAAACTGTTTTTT. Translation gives CASSQDKVRRGREKLFF.

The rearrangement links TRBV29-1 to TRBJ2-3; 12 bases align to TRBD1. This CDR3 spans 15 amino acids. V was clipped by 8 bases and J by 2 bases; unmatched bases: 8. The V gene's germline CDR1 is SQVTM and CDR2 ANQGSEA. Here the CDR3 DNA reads TGCAGCCTCGGGGGACAGGGGGCTTCCACAGATACGCAGTATTTT. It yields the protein CSLGGQGASTDTQYF.

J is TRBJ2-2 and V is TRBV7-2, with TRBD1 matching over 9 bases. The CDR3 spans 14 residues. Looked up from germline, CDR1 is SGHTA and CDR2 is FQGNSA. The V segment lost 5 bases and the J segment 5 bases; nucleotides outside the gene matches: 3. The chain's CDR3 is CASSRDRDTGELFF. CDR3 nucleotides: TGTGCCAGCAGCCGGGACAGGGATACCGGGGAGCTGTTTTTT.

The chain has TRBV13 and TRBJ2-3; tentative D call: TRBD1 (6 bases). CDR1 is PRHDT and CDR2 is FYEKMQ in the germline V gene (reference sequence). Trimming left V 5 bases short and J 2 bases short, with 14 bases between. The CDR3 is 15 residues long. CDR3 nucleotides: TGTGCCAGCAGCGCACAGGACAGCAACACAGATACGCAGTATTTT. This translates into CASSAQDSNTDTQYF.

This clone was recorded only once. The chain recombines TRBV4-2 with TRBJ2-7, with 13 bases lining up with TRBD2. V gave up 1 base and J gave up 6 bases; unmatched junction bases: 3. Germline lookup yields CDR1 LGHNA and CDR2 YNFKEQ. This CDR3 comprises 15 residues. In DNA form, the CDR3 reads TGTGCCAGCAGCCAAGTGACTAGCGGGAGGACCGAGCAGTACTTC. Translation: CASSQVTSGRTEQYF.

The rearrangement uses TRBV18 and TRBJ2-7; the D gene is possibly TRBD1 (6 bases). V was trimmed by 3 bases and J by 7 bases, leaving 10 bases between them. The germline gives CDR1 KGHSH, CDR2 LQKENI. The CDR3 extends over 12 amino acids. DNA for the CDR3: TGTGCCAGCTCACCGGACAGCCGAGAGCAGTACTTC. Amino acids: CASSPDSREQYF.

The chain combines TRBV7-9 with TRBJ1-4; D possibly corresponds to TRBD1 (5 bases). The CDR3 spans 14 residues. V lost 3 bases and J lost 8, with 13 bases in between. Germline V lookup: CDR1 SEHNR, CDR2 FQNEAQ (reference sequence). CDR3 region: CASSFGQGREKLFF. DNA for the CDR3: TGTGCCAGCAGCTTCGGCCAGGGAAGAGAAAAACTGTTTTTT.